This TCR beta chain comes out of a study of blood T cells in healthy people across ages. Broader study findings: Naive and antigen-experienced cells could not be conclusively compared, given unsorted PBMCs.

Germline V gene sequence: CDR1 ENHRY, CDR2 SYGVKD. Trimming took off 0 bases at V and 3 bases at J, with 9 bases between the two ends. The CDR3 covers 14 residues. PCR was performed a second time for 7 to 11 cycles using a sample-barcoded 5' primer and a J-beta primer mix. TCRdb reprocessed the 5' RACE reads with MiXCR, giving one entry per CDR3 protein. The sample holds hundreds of thousands of distinct CDR3 sequences; 45% to 50% are singletons and the top ten take about 32%. This clonotype was seen many times. Its antigen remains unknown. This clonotype was sampled from a woman in her sixties or seventies in good health. Material for sequencing was blood. The chain employs TRBV10-3 and TRBJ2-7; D may be TRBD2 (6 bases). CDR3 DNA sequence: TGTGCCATCAGTGAGTCACTGGGAGGCTACGAGCAGTACTTC. The encoded protein is CAISESLGGYEQYF.